The subject of this entry is one T cell receptor beta chain. The PCR made use of 60 Vbeta and 13 Jbeta primers. Generated by immunoSEQ multiplex PCR, the TCRdb table keeps only in-frame clones and is missing some. The data show more than 140,000 clones, approximately 84% seen once. The sample is drawn from a study of cytomegalovirus exposure and HLA in healthy donors. This CDR3 is 14 amino acids long. Germline CDR1 and CDR2: MNHEY and SMNVEV (reference sequence). V gave up 6 bases and J gave up 7 bases, with 16 bases separating them. The sequenced material came from PBMCs. This receptor was obtained from a woman in her forties in good health and CMV-seronegative. This chain links TRBV27 with TRBJ2-1; D is unclear. The CDR3 reads CASRTPTFTNEQFF. The CDR3 DNA sequence: TGTGCCAGCAGGACTCCTACCTTTACGAATGAGCAGTTCTTC.